The rows below give T cell receptor beta chains drawn from one sample of a study of identical twins. TCRdb reprocessed the 5' RACE reads via MiXCR and lists one record per CDR3 protein. The sample has hundreds of thousands of distinct CDR3 sequences; around 7.4% are singletons. The same data also contributed to another study, on yellow fever vaccine responses in identical twins.

The specimen was PBMCs. The receptors come from a young woman in good health. The conserved cysteine and the conserved F or W are not part of the CDR3 here.

CDR3 length	V gene	J gene	CDR3 protein
11	TRBV6-6	TRBJ1-1	ASSPRMNTEAF
11	TRBV5-1	TRBJ2-5	ASSLGAKETQY
14	TRBV9	TRBJ2-3	ASSGRDFWGTDTQY
11	TRBV13	TRBJ1-2	ASSLQGVYGYT
13	TRBV14	TRBJ2-1	ASRAGSSSYNEQF
13	TRBV24-1	TRBJ2-1	ATSDPDPNVAEQF
12	TRBV11-3	TRBJ2-5	ASSVLRGQETQY
12	TRBV2	TRBJ1-1	ASSTITGRTEAF
12	TRBV6-4	TRBJ2-3	ASSDYDGTDTQY
13	TRBV10-3	TRBJ2-5	ATDSGTGGLETQY